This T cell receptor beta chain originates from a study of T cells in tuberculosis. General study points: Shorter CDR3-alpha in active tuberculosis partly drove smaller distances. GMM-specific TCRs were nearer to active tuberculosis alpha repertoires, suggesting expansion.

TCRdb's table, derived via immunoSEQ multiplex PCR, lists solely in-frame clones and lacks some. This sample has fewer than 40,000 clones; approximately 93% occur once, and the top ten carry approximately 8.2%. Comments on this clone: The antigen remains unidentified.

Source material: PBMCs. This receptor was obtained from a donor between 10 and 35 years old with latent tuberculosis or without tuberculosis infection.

The CDR3 DNA reads TGTGCCAGCAGTGAAATTGTGACAACTTATGGCTACACCTTC. Translating it yields CASSEIVTTYGYTF. V is TRBV6-1 and J is TRBJ1-2; D remains ambiguous. V was trimmed by 2 bases and J by 5 bases, leaving 12 bases between them. The V gene's germline CDR1 is MNHNS and CDR2 SASEGT. This CDR3 comprises 14 residues.